Listed below are T cell receptor beta chains from one sample, sequenced in a study of early stage breast cancer tumors. Data came from immunoSEQ multiplex PCR; TCRdb stores just in-frame clones and leaves some out. This sample has about 38,000 clones, with over 65% found just once. Sample: blood. The receptors were gathered from a person between 60 and 70 years old with breast cancer. The CDR3 runs from the conserved cysteine through the conserved F or W. The D gene is left open where the match is weak. Clone size is not always given. Where it is, it says once, few, many or a class for expanded clones.

d_gene	v_gene	j_gene	abundance	CDR3aa	CDR3nt
TRBD1	TRBV5-1	TRBJ1-1	few	CASSPGQGLNTEAFF	TGCGCCAGCAGCCCGGGACAGGGGTTGAACACTGAAGCTTTCTTT
-	TRBV2	TRBJ1-6	few	CASSAGQTHSPLHF	TGTGCCAGCAGTGCGGGGCAGACCCATTCACCCCTCCACTTT
-	TRBV19	TRBJ1-2	-	CASAHGINYGYTF	TGTGCCAGTGCTCACGGGATTAACTATGGCTACACCTTC
-	TRBV19	TRBJ2-4	-	CASSIWKNIQYF	TGTGCCAGTAGTATTTGGAAAAACATTCAGTACTTC
TRBD2	TRBV7-9	TRBJ2-2	-	CASILAGGSGELFF	TGTGCCAGCATCTTAGCGGGGGGTTCCGGGGAGCTGTTTTTT
TRBD1	TRBV18	TRBJ2-7	-	CASSPGQGAYEQYF	TGTGCCAGCTCACCCGGACAGGGGGCGTACGAGCAGTACTTC
TRBD1	TRBV2	TRBJ1-1	-	CASLRQGSPLNEAFF	TGTGCCAGCCTTCGACAGGGGTCTCCTCTCAATGAAGCTTTCTTT
-	TRBV7-9	TRBJ2-3	-	CASSFSQSTDTQYF	TGTGCCAGCAGCTTCTCCCAAAGCACAGATACGCAGTATTTT
-	TRBV4-1	TRBJ2-7	-	CASSQDSQTYYEQYF	TGCGCCAGCAGCCAAGATTCCCAAACGTACTACGAGCAGTACTTC
TRBD2	TRBV11-3	TRBJ2-3	-	CASSLAGLSTDTQYF	TGTGCCAGCAGCTTAGCGGGACTAAGCACAGATACGCAGTATTTT
-	TRBV7-9	TRBJ2-1	-	CASSLDPPPGEQFF	TGTGCCAGCAGCTTGGACCCCCCCCCGGGTGAGCAGTTCTTC
TRBD1	TRBV30	TRBJ2-2	once	CAWSRLTGHSGELFF	TGTGCCTGGAGCCGTCTGACAGGGCACTCCGGGGAGCTGTTTTTT
-	TRBV21-1	TRBJ1-2	-	CASSTPPGQGRWGGYGYTF	TGTGCCAGCAGCACACCCCCCGGCCAGGGGCGGTGGGGTGGTTATGGCTACACCTTC
-	TRBV18	TRBJ2-7	-	CASSPEARGPISYEQYF	TGTGCCAGCTCACCAGAGGCTCGGGGACCCATCTCCTACGAGCAGTACTTC
TRBD1	TRBV6-5	TRBJ1-5	-	CASRRDRGGNQPQHF	TGTGCCAGCAGAAGGGACAGGGGAGGCAATCAGCCCCAGCATTTT
-	TRBV7-8	TRBJ2-7	-	CASSFDFGRSYEQYF	TGTGCCAGCAGCTTCGATTTCGGCAGGTCCTACGAGCAGTACTTC
-	TRBV10-3	TRBJ1-1	few	CASRLNTEAFF	TGTGCCAGTCGGCTGAACACTGAAGCTTTCTTT
-	TRBV18	TRBJ2-5	once	CASSPLSGTQYF	TGTGCCAGCTCACCGCTCTCTGGGACCCAGTACTTC
TRBD2	TRBV28	TRBJ2-7	few	CASRKPLAGNYEQYF	TGTGCCAGCAGAAAACCTCTAGCGGGGAACTACGAGCAGTACTTC
-	TRBV6-5	TRBJ1-2	-	CASSYLGYGYTF	TGTGCCAGCAGTTACTTGGGCTATGGCTACACCTTC
-	TRBV5-1	TRBJ2-1	-	CASSLDWGADPYEQFF	TGCGCCAGCAGCTTGGACTGGGGGGCCGATCCGTATGAGCAGTTCTTC
-	TRBV25-1	TRBJ2-3	-	CASRGDTQYF	TGTGCCAGCAGGGGGGATACGCAGTATTTT
-	TRBV5-1	TRBJ2-5	-	CASSLGGGAEETQYF	TGCGCCAGCAGCTTGGGAGGGGGGGCCGAAGAGACCCAGTACTTC
TRBD1	TRBV19	TRBJ1-1	few	CASSIGWDRMNTEAFF	TGTGCCAGTAGTATAGGGTGGGACAGAATGAACACTGAAGCTTTCTTT
TRBD2	TRBV2	TRBJ2-5	once	CASSVPSGPGETQYF	TGTGCCAGCAGTGTCCCTAGCGGGCCTGGAGAGACCCAGTACTTC
-	TRBV10-3	TRBJ1-2	-	CAISGEGVMEGYTF	TGTGCTATCAGTGGAGAAGGGGTTATGGAGGGCTACACCTTC
TRBD2	TRBV7-8	TRBJ2-3	-	CASSFRTSGSRDTQYF	TGTGCCAGCAGCTTCCGGACTAGCGGGTCCCGAGATACGCAGTATTTT
TRBD1	TRBV7-2	TRBJ2-7	-	CASSSTAGTGSNEQYF	TGTGCCAGCAGCTCTACAGCCGGGACAGGGTCAAACGAGCAGTACTTC
-	TRBV5-1	TRBJ1-2	-	CASSTDGVDGYTF	TGCGCCAGCAGCACCGACGGGGTAGATGGCTACACCTTC
-	TRBV7-8	TRBJ1-5	-	CASSLGRVGQPQHF	TGTGCCAGCAGCTTAGGGAGGGTCGGTCAGCCCCAGCATTTT
TRBD1	TRBV28	TRBJ1-1	-	CASSSPRGSNTEAFF	TGTGCCAGCAGTTCCCCCAGGGGGTCGAACACTGAAGCTTTCTTT
TRBD2	TRBV11-1	TRBJ2-1	-	CASSYLAGAYNEQFF	TGTGCCAGCAGCTATCTAGCGGGGGCCTACAATGAGCAGTTCTTC
-	TRBV27	TRBJ1-1	-	CASSLYGAGNTEAFF	TGTGCCAGCAGTTTATACGGGGCAGGGAACACTGAAGCTTTCTTT
-	TRBV10-3	TRBJ2-3	-	CAISESLDTQYF	TGTGCCATCAGTGAGTCGTTGGATACGCAGTATTTT
-	TRBV19	TRBJ2-6	-	CATRQVGSGANVLTF	TGTGCCACCCGACAGGTTGGATCTGGGGCCAACGTCCTGACTTTC
-	TRBV18	TRBJ2-2	-	CASSPVLTGELFF	TGTGCCAGCTCACCAGTCCTAACCGGGGAGCTGTTTTTT
-	TRBV27	TRBJ1-3	-	CASTRTDLTAGNTIYF	TGTGCCAGCACCCGGACGGATCTGACGGCCGGAAACACCATATATTTT
TRBD2	TRBV5-4	TRBJ2-1	-	CASSPRSAGGNNEQFF	TGTGCCAGCAGCCCACGGTCAGCGGGAGGAAACAATGAGCAGTTCTTC
-	TRBV18	TRBJ2-5	-	CASSPNLQETQYF	TGTGCCAGCTCACCAAACCTCCAAGAGACCCAGTACTTC
-	TRBV2	TRBJ1-4	few	CAITVGATNEKLFF	TGTGCCATCACCGTGGGGGCAACTAATGAAAAACTGTTTTTT
TRBD1	TRBV9	TRBJ1-1	-	CASSPERRQGSTEAFF	TGTGCCAGCAGCCCCGAACGTAGACAGGGGTCTACTGAAGCTTTCTTT
TRBD1	TRBV7-2	TRBJ2-1	-	CASSLEGQTYNEQFF	TGTGCCAGCAGCTTAGAGGGACAGACTTACAATGAGCAGTTCTTC
-	TRBV19	TRBJ1-2	-	CASSIGQTPGLYGYTF	TGTGCCAGTAGTATTGGTCAAACCCCTGGGCTCTATGGCTACACCTTC
TRBD1	TRBV18	TRBJ2-5	-	CASSPGTGGVGTQYF	TGTGCCAGCTCACCCGGGACAGGGGGCGTGGGGACCCAGTACTTC
-	TRBV5-6	TRBJ1-6	-	CASRSGRMISPLHF	TGTGCCAGCAGGTCGGGCAGAATGATTTCACCCCTCCACTTT
TRBD2	TRBV9	TRBJ2-3	-	CASSVEAGGPSDTQYF	TGTGCCAGCAGCGTAGAAGCGGGGGGGCCATCAGATACGCAGTATTTT
TRBD1	TRBV5-4	TRBJ1-2	-	CASSMDRGYGYTF	TGTGCCAGCAGCATGGACAGGGGTTATGGCTACACCTTC
TRBD2	TRBV5-1	TRBJ2-1	-	CASSPGLAERKEQFF	TGCGCCAGCAGCCCGGGACTAGCGGAAAGAAAGGAGCAGTTCTTC
-	TRBV10-3	TRBJ1-4	-	CAISEDSPGEKLFF	TGTGCCATCAGTGAGGACAGCCCAGGGGAAAAACTGTTTTTT
TRBD2	TRBV7-9	TRBJ2-5	-	CASSRGGRGGKETQYF	TGTGCCAGCAGCAGGGGCGGGAGAGGAGGGAAAGAGACCCAGTACTTC
TRBD1	TRBV27	TRBJ1-2	-	CASGQQGAAGYTF	TGTGCCAGCGGGCAACAGGGGGCTGCTGGCTACACCTTC
-	TRBV5-4	TRBJ2-7	few	CASSPGSPEQYF	TGTGCCAGCAGCCCAGGTTCCCCCGAGCAGTACTTC
-	TRBV20-1	TRBJ1-3	-	CSGEQGNTIYF	TGCAGTGGTGAACAGGGAAACACCATATATTTT
-	TRBV5-1	TRBJ1-4	once	CASSAEGNEKLFF	TGCGCCAGCAGCGCAGAAGGAAATGAAAAACTGTTTTTT
TRBD1	TRBV5-3	TRBJ2-5	-	CARSLEEMDRKETQYF	TGTGCCAGAAGCTTGGAGGAGATGGACAGGAAAGAGACCCAGTACTTC
-	TRBV6-5	TRBJ2-3	-	CASSYSYVSDTQYF	TGTGCCAGCAGTTACTCGTATGTTTCGGATACGCAGTATTTT